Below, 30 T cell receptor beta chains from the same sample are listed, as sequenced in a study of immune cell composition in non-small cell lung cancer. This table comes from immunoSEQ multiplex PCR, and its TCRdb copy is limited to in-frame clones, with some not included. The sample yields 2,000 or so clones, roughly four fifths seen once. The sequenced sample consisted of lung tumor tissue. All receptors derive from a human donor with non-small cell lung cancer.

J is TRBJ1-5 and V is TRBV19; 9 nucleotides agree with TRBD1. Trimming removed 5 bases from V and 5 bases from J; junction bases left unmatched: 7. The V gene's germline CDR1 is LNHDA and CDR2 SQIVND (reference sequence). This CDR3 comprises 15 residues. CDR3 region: CASSPDRGEDQPQHF. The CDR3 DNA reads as TGTGCCAGTAGTCCTGACAGGGGGGAAGATCAGCCCCAGCATTTT.

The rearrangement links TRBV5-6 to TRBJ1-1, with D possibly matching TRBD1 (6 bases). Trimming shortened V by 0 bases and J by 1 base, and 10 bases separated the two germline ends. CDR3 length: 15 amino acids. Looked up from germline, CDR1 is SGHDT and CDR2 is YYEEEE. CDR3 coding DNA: TGTGCCAGCAGCTTGGGGACAGCCGGGAACACTGAAGCTTTCTTT. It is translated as CASSLGTAGNTEAFF.

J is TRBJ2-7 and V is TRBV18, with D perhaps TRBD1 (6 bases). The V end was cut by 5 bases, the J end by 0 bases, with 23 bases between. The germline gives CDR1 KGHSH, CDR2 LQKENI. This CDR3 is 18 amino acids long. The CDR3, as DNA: TGTGCCAGCTCAGCAAACCCGACCGTGGGGGCGGCCTCCTACGAGCAGTACTTC. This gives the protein CASSANPTVGAASYEQYF.

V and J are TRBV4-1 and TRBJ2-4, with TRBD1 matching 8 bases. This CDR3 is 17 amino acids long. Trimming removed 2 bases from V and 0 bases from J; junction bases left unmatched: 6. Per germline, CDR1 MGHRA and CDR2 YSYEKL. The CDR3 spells CASSQWVGQGAKNIQYF. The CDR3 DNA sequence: TGCGCCAGCAGCCAATGGGTCGGACAGGGAGCCAAAAACATTCAGTACTTC.

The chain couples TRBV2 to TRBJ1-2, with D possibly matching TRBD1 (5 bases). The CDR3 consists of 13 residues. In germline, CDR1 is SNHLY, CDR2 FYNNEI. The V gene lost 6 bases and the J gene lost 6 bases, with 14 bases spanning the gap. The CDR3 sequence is CASSLTAGNGYTF. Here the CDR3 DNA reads TGTGCCAGCAGCCTAACGGCAGGGAATGGCTACACCTTC.

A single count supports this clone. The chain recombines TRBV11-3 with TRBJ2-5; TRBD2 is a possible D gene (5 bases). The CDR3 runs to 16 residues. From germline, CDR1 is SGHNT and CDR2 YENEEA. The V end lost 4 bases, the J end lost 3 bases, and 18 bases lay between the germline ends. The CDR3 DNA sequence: TGTGCCAGCAGCTCAAGACTATTTACTGAAAAAGAGACCCAGTACTTC. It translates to CASSSRLFTEKETQYF.

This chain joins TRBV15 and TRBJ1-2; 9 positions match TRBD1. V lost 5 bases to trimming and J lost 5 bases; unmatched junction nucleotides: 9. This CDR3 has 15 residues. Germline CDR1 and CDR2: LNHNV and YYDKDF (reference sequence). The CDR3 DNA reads TGTGCCACCAGCTCTGAGGGACAGGGAGGATATGGCTACACCTTC. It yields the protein CATSSEGQGGYGYTF.

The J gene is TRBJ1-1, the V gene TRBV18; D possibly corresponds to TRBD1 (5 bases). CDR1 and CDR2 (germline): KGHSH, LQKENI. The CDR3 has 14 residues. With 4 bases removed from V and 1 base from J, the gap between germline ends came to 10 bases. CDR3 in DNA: TGTGCCAGCTCACTTGGGGGAGGGAACACTGAAGCTTTCTTT. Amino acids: CASSLGGGNTEAFF.

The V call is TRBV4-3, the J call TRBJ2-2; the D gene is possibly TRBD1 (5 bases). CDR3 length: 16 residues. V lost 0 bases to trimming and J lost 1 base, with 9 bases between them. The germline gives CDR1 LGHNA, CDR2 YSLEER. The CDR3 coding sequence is TGCGCCAGCAGCCAAGACTTTAGGGGGAACACCGGGGAGCTGTTTTTT. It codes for CASSQDFRGNTGELFF.

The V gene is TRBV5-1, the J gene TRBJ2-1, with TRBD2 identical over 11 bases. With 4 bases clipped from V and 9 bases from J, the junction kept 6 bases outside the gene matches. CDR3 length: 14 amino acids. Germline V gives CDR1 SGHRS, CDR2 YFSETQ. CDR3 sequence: CASSRGLAGGEQFF. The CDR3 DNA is TGCGCCAGCAGCAGAGGGCTAGCGGGAGGTGAGCAGTTCTTC. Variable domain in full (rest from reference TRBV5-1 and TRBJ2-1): KAGVTQTPRYLIKTRGQQVTLSCSPISGHRSVSWYQQTPGQGLQFLFEYFSETQRNKGNFPGRFSGRQFSNSRSEMNVSTLELGDSALYLCASSRGLAGGEQFFGPGTRLTVL.

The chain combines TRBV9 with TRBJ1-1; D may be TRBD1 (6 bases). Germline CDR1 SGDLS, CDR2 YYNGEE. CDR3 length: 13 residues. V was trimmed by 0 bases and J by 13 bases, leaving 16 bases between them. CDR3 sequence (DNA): TGTGCCAGCAGCGTAGGTACAGGGTTGCCGGGTTTCTTT. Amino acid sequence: CASSVGTGLPGFF.

CDR3 residues: CASSYGSFREKLFF. In DNA form, the CDR3 reads TGTGCCAGCAGTTACGGGAGTTTTAGGGAAAAACTGTTTTTT. This chain joins TRBV6-5 and TRBJ1-4; the D is unclear. Trimming took 2 bases from V and 8 from J, leaving 12 bases between them. This CDR3 comprises 14 residues. The V gene's germline CDR1 is MNHEY and CDR2 SVGAGI.

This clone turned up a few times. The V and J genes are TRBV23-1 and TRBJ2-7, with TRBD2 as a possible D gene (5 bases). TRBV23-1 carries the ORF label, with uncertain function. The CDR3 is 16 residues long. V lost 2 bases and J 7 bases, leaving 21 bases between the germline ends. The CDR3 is CASSQHPRRPTGEQYV. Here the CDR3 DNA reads TGCGCCAGCAGTCAACATCCCCGGAGGCCTACTGGGGAGCAGTACGTC.

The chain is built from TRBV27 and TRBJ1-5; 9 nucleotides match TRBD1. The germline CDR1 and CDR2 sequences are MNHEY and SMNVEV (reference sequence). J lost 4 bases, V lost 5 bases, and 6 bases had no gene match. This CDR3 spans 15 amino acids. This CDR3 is CASSNRGRGNQPQHF. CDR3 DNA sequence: TGTGCCAGCAGTAACAGGGGGCGCGGGAATCAGCCCCAGCATTTT.

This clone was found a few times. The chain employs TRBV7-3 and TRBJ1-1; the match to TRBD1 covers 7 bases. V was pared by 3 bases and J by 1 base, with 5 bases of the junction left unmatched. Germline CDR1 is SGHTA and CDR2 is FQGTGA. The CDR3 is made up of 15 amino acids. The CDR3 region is CASSLGTAGNTEAFF. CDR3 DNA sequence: TGTGCCAGCAGCTTGGGGACAGCCGGGAACACTGAAGCTTTCTTT.

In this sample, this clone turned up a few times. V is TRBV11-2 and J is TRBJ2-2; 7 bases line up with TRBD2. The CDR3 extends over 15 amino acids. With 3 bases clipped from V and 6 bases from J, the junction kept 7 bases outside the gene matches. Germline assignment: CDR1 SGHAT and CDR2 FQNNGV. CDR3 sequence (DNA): TGTGCCAGCAGCTTCATGGCGGGAGTCCCCGGGGAGCTGTTTTTT. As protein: CASSFMAGVPGELFF.

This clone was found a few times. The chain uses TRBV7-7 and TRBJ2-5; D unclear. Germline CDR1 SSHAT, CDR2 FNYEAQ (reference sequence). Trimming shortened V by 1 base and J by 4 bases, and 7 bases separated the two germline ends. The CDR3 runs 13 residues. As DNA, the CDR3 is TGTGCCAGCAGCTTAGAATCCGGAGAGACCCAGTACTTC. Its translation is CASSLESGETQYF.

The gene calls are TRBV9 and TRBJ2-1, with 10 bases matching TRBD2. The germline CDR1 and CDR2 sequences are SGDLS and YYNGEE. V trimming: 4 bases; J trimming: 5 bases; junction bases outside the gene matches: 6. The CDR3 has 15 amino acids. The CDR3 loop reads CASSFRTSGDNEQFF. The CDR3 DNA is TGTGCCAGCAGCTTTAGGACTAGCGGAGACAATGAGCAGTTCTTC.

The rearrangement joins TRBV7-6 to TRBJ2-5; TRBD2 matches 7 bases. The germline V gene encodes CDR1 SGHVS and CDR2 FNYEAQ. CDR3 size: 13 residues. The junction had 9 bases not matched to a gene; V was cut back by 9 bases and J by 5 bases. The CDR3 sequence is CARRWGGFETQYF. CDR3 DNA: TGTGCCAGAAGATGGGGGGGTTTCGAGACCCAGTACTTC.

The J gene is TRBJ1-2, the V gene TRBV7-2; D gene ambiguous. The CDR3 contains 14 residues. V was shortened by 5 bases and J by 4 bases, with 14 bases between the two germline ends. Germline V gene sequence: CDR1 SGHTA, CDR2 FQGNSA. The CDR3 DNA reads TGTGCCAGCAGCCTCCCATTGGCAGGCTATGGCTACACCTTC. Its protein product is CASSLPLAGYGYTF.

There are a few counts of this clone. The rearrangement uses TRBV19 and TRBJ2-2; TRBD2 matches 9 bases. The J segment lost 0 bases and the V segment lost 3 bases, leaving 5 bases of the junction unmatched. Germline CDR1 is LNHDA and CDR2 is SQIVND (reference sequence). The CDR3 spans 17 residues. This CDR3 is CASSIWAGGTNTGELFF. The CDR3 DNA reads TGTGCCAGTAGTATCTGGGCGGGGGGGACGAACACCGGGGAGCTGTTTTTT.

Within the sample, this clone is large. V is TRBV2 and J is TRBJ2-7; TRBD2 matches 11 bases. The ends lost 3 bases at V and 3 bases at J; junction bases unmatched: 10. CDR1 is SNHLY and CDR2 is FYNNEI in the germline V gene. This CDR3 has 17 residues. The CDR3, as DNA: TGTGCCAGCAGTGATTCACCCCTAGCGGGGGGTTTCTACGAGCAGTACTTC. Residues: CASSDSPLAGGFYEQYF.

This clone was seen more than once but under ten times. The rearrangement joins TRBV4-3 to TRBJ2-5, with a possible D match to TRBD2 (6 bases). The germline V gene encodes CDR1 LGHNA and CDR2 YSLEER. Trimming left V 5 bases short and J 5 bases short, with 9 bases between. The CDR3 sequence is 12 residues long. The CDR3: CASSSSGETQYF. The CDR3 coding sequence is TGCGCCAGCAGCTCGAGCGGGGAGACCCAGTACTTC.

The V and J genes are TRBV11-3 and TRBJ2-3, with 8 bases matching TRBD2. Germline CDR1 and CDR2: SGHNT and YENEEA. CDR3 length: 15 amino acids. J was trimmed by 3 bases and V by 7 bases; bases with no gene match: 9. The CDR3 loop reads CASNRRSGSTDTQYF. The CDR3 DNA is TGTGCCAGCAATCGGCGAAGCGGGAGTACAGATACGCAGTATTTT.

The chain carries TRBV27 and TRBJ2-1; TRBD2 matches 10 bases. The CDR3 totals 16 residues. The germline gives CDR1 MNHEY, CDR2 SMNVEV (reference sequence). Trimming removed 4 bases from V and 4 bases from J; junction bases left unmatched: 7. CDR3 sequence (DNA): TGTGCCAGCAGTTCGGGGAGACTAGCGGGTTACAATGAGCAGTTCTTC. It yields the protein CASSSGRLAGYNEQFF.

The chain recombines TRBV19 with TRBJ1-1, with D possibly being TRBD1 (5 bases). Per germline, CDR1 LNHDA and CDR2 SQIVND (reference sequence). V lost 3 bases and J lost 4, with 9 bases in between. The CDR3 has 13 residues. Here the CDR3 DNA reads TGTGCCAGTAGTATGGGGAGGGGCACTGAAGCTTTCTTT. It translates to CASSMGRGTEAFF.

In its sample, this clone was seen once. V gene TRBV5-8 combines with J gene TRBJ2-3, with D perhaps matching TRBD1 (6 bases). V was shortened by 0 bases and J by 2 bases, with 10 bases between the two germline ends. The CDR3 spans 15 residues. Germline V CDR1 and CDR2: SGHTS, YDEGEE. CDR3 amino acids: CASSLDLGATDTQYF. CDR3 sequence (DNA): TGTGCCAGCAGCTTGGATCTGGGGGCCACAGATACGCAGTATTTT.

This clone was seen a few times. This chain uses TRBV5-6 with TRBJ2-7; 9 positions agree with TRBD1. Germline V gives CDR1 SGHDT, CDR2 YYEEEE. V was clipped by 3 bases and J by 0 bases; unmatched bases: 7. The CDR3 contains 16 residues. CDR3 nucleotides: TGTGCCAGCAGCTCGACCGGGACAGGGAGCTCCTACGAGCAGTACTTC. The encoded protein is CASSSTGTGSSYEQYF.

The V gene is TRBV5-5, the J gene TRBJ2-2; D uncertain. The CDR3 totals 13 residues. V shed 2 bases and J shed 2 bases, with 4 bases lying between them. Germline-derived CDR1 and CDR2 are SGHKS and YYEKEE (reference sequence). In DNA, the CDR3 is TGTGCCAGCAGCTTCTACAACACCGGGGAGCTGTTTTTT. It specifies CASSFYNTGELFF.

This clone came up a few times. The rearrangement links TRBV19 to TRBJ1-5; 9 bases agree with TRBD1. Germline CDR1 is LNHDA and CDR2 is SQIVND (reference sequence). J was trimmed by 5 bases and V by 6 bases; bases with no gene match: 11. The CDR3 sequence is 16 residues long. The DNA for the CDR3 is TGTGCCAGTAGAAAGGGAAGGGGACAGGGCTATCAGCCCCAGCATTTT. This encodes CASRKGRGQGYQPQHF.